Listed below are T cell receptor beta chains from one sample, sequenced in a study of cytomegalovirus exposure and HLA in healthy donors. Libraries were prepared by immunoSEQ multiplex PCR; TCRdb keeps only in-frame clonotypes and omits some of them. In the table there are around 140,000 clones, 82% of which are singletons. Sequencing input: PBMCs. The origin of the receptors is a woman between 55 and 75 years old in good health and CMV-seropositive. The CDR3 runs from the conserved cysteine through the conserved F or W. Each record gives: V gene, clone size, J gene, D gene, CDR3 DNA, CDR3 protein. A D gene is named only where the DNA matches it firmly. Clone size is not always given. Where it is, it says once, few, many or a class for expanded clones.

V gene: TRBV7-8
clone size: NA
J gene: TRBJ2-7
D gene: TRBD1
CDR3 DNA: TGTGCCAGCAGCTCCAGACAGGGGGCCGCCTACGAGCAGTACTTC
CDR3 protein: CASSSRQGAAYEQYF

V gene: TRBV28
clone size: once
J gene: TRBJ2-1
D gene: TRBD2
CDR3 DNA: TGTGCCAGCAGTTTACTAAGCGGGAGGGGTGGCAATGAGCAGTTCTTC
CDR3 protein: CASSLLSGRGGNEQFF

V gene: TRBV27
clone size: NA
J gene: TRBJ2-7
D gene: TRBD2
CDR3 DNA: TGTGCCAGCAGGGGGCCAGCGGGAGGTCCCTACGAGCAGTACTTC
CDR3 protein: CASRGPAGGPYEQYF

V gene: TRBV4-3
clone size: NA
J gene: TRBJ2-5
D gene: NA
CDR3 DNA: TGCGCCAGCAGCCAAGGGTCGCAGGGCGCTGGGGGGAAGACCCAGTACTTC
CDR3 protein: CASSQGSQGAGGKTQYF

V gene: TRBV5-1
clone size: NA
J gene: TRBJ2-2
D gene: TRBD2
CDR3 DNA: TGCGCCAGCAGCTTGTCGCCCAGGACTAGCGGGAGTGCCGGGGAGCTGTTTTTT
CDR3 protein: CASSLSPRTSGSAGELFF

V gene: TRBV28
clone size: NA
J gene: TRBJ1-2
D gene: TRBD1
CDR3 DNA: TGTGCCAGCAGTTCCGGGACAGGGATCTATGGCTACACCTTC
CDR3 protein: CASSSGTGIYGYTF

V gene: TRBV5-4
clone size: NA
J gene: TRBJ2-3
D gene: TRBD1
CDR3 DNA: TGTGCCAGCAGCTTCCGGACAGGGGGAAAAGATACGCAGTATTTT
CDR3 protein: CASSFRTGGKDTQYF

V gene: TRBV5-4
clone size: NA
J gene: TRBJ2-1
D gene: TRBD2
CDR3 DNA: TGTGCCAGCATTGGACTAGCGGCAAATGAGCAGTTCTTC
CDR3 protein: CASIGLAANEQFF

V gene: TRBV9
clone size: NA
J gene: TRBJ2-5
D gene: TRBD2
CDR3 DNA: TGTGCCAGCAGCGTAGGTTTGGGGGGGTTAGAGACCCAGTACTTC
CDR3 protein: CASSVGLGGLETQYF

V gene: TRBV5-1
clone size: NA
J gene: TRBJ1-1
D gene: NA
CDR3 DNA: TGCGCCAGCAGCTTCGGGAATATGAACACTGAAGCTTTCTTT
CDR3 protein: CASSFGNMNTEAFF

V gene: TRBV6-5
clone size: NA
J gene: TRBJ2-3
D gene: TRBD1
CDR3 DNA: TGTGCCAGCAGGGACGGGACAGCCGCCACAGATACGCAGTATTTT
CDR3 protein: CASRDGTAATDTQYF

V gene: TRBV7-6
clone size: NA
J gene: TRBJ2-7
D gene: TRBD1
CDR3 DNA: TGTGCCTCCACCCGGGACAGGGGAGGCGAGCAGTACTTC
CDR3 protein: CASTRDRGGEQYF

V gene: TRBV6-6
clone size: few
J gene: TRBJ2-7
D gene: NA
CDR3 DNA: TGTGCCAGCAGTTCCTCGACGGGGGCCTACGAGCAGTACTTC
CDR3 protein: CASSSSTGAYEQYF

V gene: TRBV28
clone size: NA
J gene: TRBJ2-3
D gene: TRBD2
CDR3 DNA: TGTGCCAGCAGTTCAGGGAGTGCGGGAGTGGTTACAGATACGCAGTATTTT
CDR3 protein: CASSSGSAGVVTDTQYF

V gene: TRBV7-2
clone size: NA
J gene: TRBJ2-5
D gene: NA
CDR3 DNA: TGTGCCAGCAGCTTAGCATCCCCCAGGGTGGTCACGGAGACCCAGTACTTC
CDR3 protein: CASSLASPRVVTETQYF

V gene: TRBV21-1
clone size: few
J gene: TRBJ1-4
D gene: NA
CDR3 DNA: TGTGCCAGTATCGGGTCCTACAAAATTACAACTAATGAAAAACTGTTTTTT
CDR3 protein: CASIGSYKITTNEKLFF

V gene: TRBV7-9
clone size: NA
J gene: TRBJ2-7
D gene: TRBD1
CDR3 DNA: TGTGCCACCGCCCAGACAGGGAAAGCCTACGAGCAGTACTTC
CDR3 protein: CATAQTGKAYEQYF

V gene: TRBV28
clone size: once
J gene: TRBJ2-7
D gene: NA
CDR3 DNA: TGTGCCAGCAGTCCGCCCACCCCCTTAGCGAGGACTGTCTACGAGCAGTACTTC
CDR3 protein: CASSPPTPLARTVYEQYF

V gene: TRBV7-3
clone size: NA
J gene: TRBJ2-5
D gene: TRBD1
CDR3 DNA: TGTGCCAGCAGCTCAGGGACAGGGGAGACCCAGTACTTC
CDR3 protein: CASSSGTGETQYF

V gene: TRBV14
clone size: NA
J gene: TRBJ1-2
D gene: TRBD1
CDR3 DNA: TGTGCCAGCAGCCCCTTATCGGACAGGGGGGTGACCTATGGCTACACCTTC
CDR3 protein: CASSPLSDRGVTYGYTF

V gene: TRBV19
clone size: once
J gene: TRBJ2-7
D gene: NA
CDR3 DNA: TGTGCCAGTAGCGCCGGAGGACACGAGCAGTACTTC
CDR3 protein: CASSAGGHEQYF

V gene: TRBV27
clone size: NA
J gene: TRBJ2-7
D gene: TRBD2
CDR3 DNA: TGTGCCAGCAGTATAACTAGCGGGAGAGTTTACGAGCAGTACTTC
CDR3 protein: CASSITSGRVYEQYF

V gene: TRBV11-3
clone size: few
J gene: TRBJ2-1
D gene: NA
CDR3 DNA: TGTGCCAGCAGCTTAGGTCCGGGGAATGAGCAGTTCTTC
CDR3 protein: CASSLGPGNEQFF

V gene: TRBV6-6
clone size: NA
J gene: TRBJ2-1
D gene: TRBD1
CDR3 DNA: TGTGCCAGCAGGGACCCGAGGGGGCCAAATGAGCAGTTCTTC
CDR3 protein: CASRDPRGPNEQFF

V gene: TRBV7-2
clone size: NA
J gene: TRBJ2-2
D gene: TRBD1
CDR3 DNA: TGTGCCAGCAGCCTCACAGGGGTCCGCACCGGGGAGCTGTTTTTT
CDR3 protein: CASSLTGVRTGELFF

V gene: TRBV14
clone size: few
J gene: TRBJ1-4
D gene: TRBD1
CDR3 DNA: TGTGCCAGCAGCCAAGACAGGGGGCAGAGTGAAAAACTGTTTTTT
CDR3 protein: CASSQDRGQSEKLFF

V gene: TRBV28
clone size: once
J gene: TRBJ1-5
D gene: TRBD1
CDR3 DNA: TGTGCCAGCTGGACAGGGGGCATCGGAGGACACAATCAGCCCCAGCATTTT
CDR3 protein: CASWTGGIGGHNQPQHF

V gene: TRBV29-1
clone size: NA
J gene: TRBJ1-1
D gene: NA
CDR3 DNA: TGCAGCGTTGGTGGACAGTTGAACACTGAAGCTTTCTTT
CDR3 protein: CSVGGQLNTEAFF

V gene: TRBV5-4
clone size: NA
J gene: TRBJ1-4
D gene: TRBD1
CDR3 DNA: TGTGCCAGCAGTTTAGACAGGGCTGGCGGAAAACTGTTTTTT
CDR3 protein: CASSLDRAGGKLFF

V gene: TRBV6-6
clone size: NA
J gene: TRBJ2-1
D gene: NA
CDR3 DNA: TGTGCCAGCAGTTGGGTCGGGAACAATGAGCAGTTCTTC
CDR3 protein: CASSWVGNNEQFF

V gene: TRBV4-1
clone size: few
J gene: TRBJ1-1
D gene: NA
CDR3 DNA: TGCGCCAGCAGCCAAGGCTCCAGGGCCACGTTTGCTTTCTTT
CDR3 protein: CASSQGSRATFAFF

V gene: TRBV27
clone size: NA
J gene: TRBJ2-3
D gene: NA
CDR3 DNA: TGTGCCAGCAGTTACGGCGGCCTTCGGTATTTT
CDR3 protein: CASSYGGLRYF

V gene: TRBV18
clone size: NA
J gene: TRBJ2-7
D gene: NA
CDR3 DNA: TGTGCCAGCTCCCAGGGGACCGCCAGTCGGTACGAGCAGTACTTC
CDR3 protein: CASSQGTASRYEQYF

V gene: TRBV27
clone size: NA
J gene: TRBJ2-5
D gene: TRBD2
CDR3 DNA: TGTGCCAGCAGTCCGACCGGGACTAGCGGGAGGGCTACCCAAGAGACCCAGTACTTC
CDR3 protein: CASSPTGTSGRATQETQYF

V gene: TRBV19
clone size: once
J gene: TRBJ2-3
D gene: TRBD1
CDR3 DNA: TGTGCCAGTAGGGAGTTGGGACAGATCACAGATACGCAGTATTTT
CDR3 protein: CASRELGQITDTQYF

V gene: TRBV5-6
clone size: few
J gene: TRBJ2-5
D gene: NA
CDR3 DNA: TGTGCCAGCAGCTTGGGTGGGGGCCCTATGTACCAAGAGACCCAGTACTTC
CDR3 protein: CASSLGGGPMYQETQYF

V gene: TRBV28
clone size: NA
J gene: TRBJ2-7
D gene: TRBD1
CDR3 DNA: TGTGCCAGCAGTTACAGGGGACCCTACGAGCAGTACTTC
CDR3 protein: CASSYRGPYEQYF

V gene: TRBV10-3
clone size: NA
J gene: TRBJ2-5
D gene: NA
CDR3 DNA: TGTGCCATCAGTGAGTCGAGTTGGGAGGGGGGGCAGCAGTACTTC
CDR3 protein: CAISESSWEGGQQYF

V gene: TRBV9
clone size: NA
J gene: TRBJ2-1
D gene: TRBD2
CDR3 DNA: TGTGCCAGCAGCGGGGGACTAGCGGGACTATACAATGAGCAGTTCTTC
CDR3 protein: CASSGGLAGLYNEQFF

V gene: TRBV5-1
clone size: few
J gene: TRBJ2-7
D gene: TRBD1
CDR3 DNA: TGCGCCAGCAGCTTAAGGACAGGGTCCTACGAGCAGTACTTC
CDR3 protein: CASSLRTGSYEQYF

V gene: TRBV27
clone size: NA
J gene: TRBJ1-5
D gene: TRBD1
CDR3 DNA: TGTGCCAGCCCAAGGGGGCGAGGACAGCCCCAGCATTTT
CDR3 protein: CASPRGRGQPQHF

V gene: TRBV7-9
clone size: NA
J gene: TRBJ2-1
D gene: NA
CDR3 DNA: TGTGCCAGCAGCTTCTCCGGTGAGCAGTTCTTC
CDR3 protein: CASSFSGEQFF

V gene: TRBV10-3
clone size: NA
J gene: TRBJ2-7
D gene: NA
CDR3 DNA: TGTGCCATCAGTGATTCGGGGGACCACTACGAGCAGTACTTC
CDR3 protein: CAISDSGDHYEQYF

V gene: TRBV19
clone size: NA
J gene: TRBJ1-2
D gene: NA
CDR3 DNA: TGTGCCAGTAGTATATCAGGGAACCCACATGGCTACACCTTC
CDR3 protein: CASSISGNPHGYTF

V gene: TRBV10-3
clone size: few
J gene: TRBJ2-7
D gene: TRBD1
CDR3 DNA: TGTGCCATCAGTGAGTCTGGACAGGGGGCTAGCTGGCACTTC
CDR3 protein: CAISESGQGASWHF

V gene: TRBV11-1
clone size: few
J gene: TRBJ1-2
D gene: NA
CDR3 DNA: TGTGCCAGCACTAACGGGACTCCTCAGGGAAGGCGGCGCTACACCTTC
CDR3 protein: CASTNGTPQGRRRYTF

V gene: TRBV6-1
clone size: NA
J gene: TRBJ2-3
D gene: TRBD2
CDR3 DNA: TGTGCCAGCAGTGAGTGGACCGGCGGGAGCTCGACAGATACGCAGTATTTT
CDR3 protein: CASSEWTGGSSTDTQYF

V gene: TRBV27
clone size: once
J gene: TRBJ2-3
D gene: TRBD1
CDR3 DNA: TGTGCCAGCGCCGGACAGGGACCAGATACGCAGTATTTT
CDR3 protein: CASAGQGPDTQYF

V gene: TRBV6-8
clone size: NA
J gene: TRBJ2-7
D gene: NA
CDR3 DNA: TGTGCCACCCAGGGGAACGAGCAGTACTTC
CDR3 protein: CATQGNEQYF

V gene: TRBV19
clone size: NA
J gene: TRBJ1-1
D gene: NA
CDR3 DNA: TGTGCCAGTAGTAAGCAAGGGGCCCAGAACACTGAAGCTTTCTTT
CDR3 protein: CASSKQGAQNTEAFF

V gene: TRBV19
clone size: NA
J gene: TRBJ1-1
D gene: NA
CDR3 DNA: TGTGCCAGTAGTATAGATCTACAGGGCGCTGAAGCTTTCTTT
CDR3 protein: CASSIDLQGAEAFF

V gene: TRBV6-5
clone size: once
J gene: TRBJ2-7
D gene: NA
CDR3 DNA: TGTGCCAGCAGCTCTCAAATAGCCCCCTACGAGCAGTACTTC
CDR3 protein: CASSSQIAPYEQYF

V gene: TRBV9
clone size: NA
J gene: TRBJ2-3
D gene: NA
CDR3 DNA: TGTGCCAGCAGTCGTCGGACCCCACAGGGAACAGATACGCAGTATTTT
CDR3 protein: CASSRRTPQGTDTQYF

V gene: TRBV6-6
clone size: NA
J gene: TRBJ2-1
D gene: TRBD2
CDR3 DNA: TGTGCCAGCAGTTCTTCCAGAGCGGGACTAGCGGAAGAGTTCTTC
CDR3 protein: CASSSSRAGLAEEFF

V gene: TRBV18
clone size: NA
J gene: TRBJ2-7
D gene: TRBD2
CDR3 DNA: TGTGCCAGCTCACCACCTCTAGCGGACTACCGATACGAGCAGTACTTC
CDR3 protein: CASSPPLADYRYEQYF

V gene: TRBV30
clone size: NA
J gene: TRBJ2-5
D gene: NA
CDR3 DNA: TGTGCCTGGAGGACAGCCGTCCAAGAGACCCAGTACTTC
CDR3 protein: CAWRTAVQETQYF

V gene: TRBV20-1
clone size: NA
J gene: TRBJ2-1
D gene: NA
CDR3 DNA: TGCAGTGCTAGCAAGAGGGATGAGCAGTTCTTC
CDR3 protein: CSASKRDEQFF